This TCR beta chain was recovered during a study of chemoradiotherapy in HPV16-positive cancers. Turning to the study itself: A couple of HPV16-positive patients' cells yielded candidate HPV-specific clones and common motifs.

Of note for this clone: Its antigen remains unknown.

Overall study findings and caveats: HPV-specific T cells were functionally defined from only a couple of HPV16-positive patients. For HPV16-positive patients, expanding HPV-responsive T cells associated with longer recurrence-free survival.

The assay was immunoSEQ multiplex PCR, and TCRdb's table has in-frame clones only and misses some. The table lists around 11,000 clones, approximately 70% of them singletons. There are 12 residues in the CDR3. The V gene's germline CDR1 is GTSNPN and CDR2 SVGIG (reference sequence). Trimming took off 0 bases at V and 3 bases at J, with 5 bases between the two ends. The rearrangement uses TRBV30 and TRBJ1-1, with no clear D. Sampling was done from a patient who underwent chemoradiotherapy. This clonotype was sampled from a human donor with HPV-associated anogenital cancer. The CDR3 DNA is TGTGCCTGGAGTGTGGGGTACACTGAAGCTTTCTTT. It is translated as CAWSVGYTEAFF.